This T cell receptor beta chain was retrieved from a study of blood T cell repertoires in COVID-19. Turning to the study itself: Both acute and convalescent COVID-19 samples were obtained from the United States, Italy and Spain. T cells, B-cell-depleted T cells, or PBMCs supplied cDNA or gDNA.

CDR3 length: 15 residues. V shed 6 bases and J shed 2 bases, with 16 bases lying between them. CDR1 and CDR2 from the germline V gene are MNHEY and SVGAGI. In the authors' methods: Reference gene primer amplification in the assay estimated nucleated cell counts. TCRdb's copy holds only in-frame clones and misses some; the assay was immunoSEQ multiplex PCR. The V and J calls and clone size come from that table; D and trimming were worked out from the DNA. The sample carries around 94,000 clones, approximately 88% recorded once. Input material: peripheral blood. This clonotype was sampled from a human donor in a cohort sampled during active COVID-19. The chain is built from TRBV6-5 and TRBJ1-1; TRBD1 is a possible D gene (5 bases). CDR3 in amino acids: CASSRTFDSNTEAFF. CDR3 coding DNA: TGTGCCAGCAGCCGTACCTTTGACAGCAACACTGAAGCTTTCTTT.